This entry concerns a single TCR beta chain. These data originate in a study of blood T cells in healthy people across ages. Trimming took off 0 bases at V and 4 bases at J, with 16 bases between the two ends. CDR1 MNHNY and CDR2 SVGAGI come from the germline V gene (reference sequence). The length of the CDR3 is 16 residues. Using a J-beta primer mix together with a sample-barcoded 5' primer, a second PCR was run for roughly 6 to 12 cycles. TCRdb redid the calling of the 5' RACE reads with MiXCR, one entry per CDR3 protein. The data hold approximately 1,000,000 distinct CDR3 sequences, with 45% observed a single time.

The sequence was obtained from an older woman in good health. The chain couples TRBV6-6 to TRBJ2-7; D gene ambiguous. The sequenced material came from blood. CDR3 DNA: TGTGCCAGCAGTTACTCGACGGCATACACCCCGTACGAGCAGTACTTC. It specifies CASSYSTAYTPYEQYF.